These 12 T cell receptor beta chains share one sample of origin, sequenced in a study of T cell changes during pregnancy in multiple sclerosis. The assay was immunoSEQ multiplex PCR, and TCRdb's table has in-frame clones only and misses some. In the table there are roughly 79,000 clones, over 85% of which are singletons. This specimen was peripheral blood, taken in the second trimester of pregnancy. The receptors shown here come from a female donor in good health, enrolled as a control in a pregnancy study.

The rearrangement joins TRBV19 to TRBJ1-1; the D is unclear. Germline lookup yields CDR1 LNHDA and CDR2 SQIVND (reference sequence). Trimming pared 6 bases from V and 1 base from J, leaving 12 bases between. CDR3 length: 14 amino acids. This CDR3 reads CASRNWQANTEAFF. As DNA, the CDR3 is TGTGCCAGTAGGAATTGGCAGGCGAACACTGAAGCTTTCTTT. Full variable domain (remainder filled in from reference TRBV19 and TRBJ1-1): DGGITQSPKYLFRKEGQNVTLSCEQNLNHDAMYWYRQDPGQGLRLIYYSQIVNDFQKGDIAEGYSVSREKKESFPLTVTSAQKNPTAFYLCASRNWQANTEAFFGQGTRLTVV.

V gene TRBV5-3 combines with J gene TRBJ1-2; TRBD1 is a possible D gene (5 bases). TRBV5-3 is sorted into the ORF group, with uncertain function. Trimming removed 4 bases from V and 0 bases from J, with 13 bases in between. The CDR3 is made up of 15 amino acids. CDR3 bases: TGTGCCAGAAGCCCGTTTGGGGCAGCTAACTATGGCTACACCTTC. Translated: CARSPFGAANYGYTF.

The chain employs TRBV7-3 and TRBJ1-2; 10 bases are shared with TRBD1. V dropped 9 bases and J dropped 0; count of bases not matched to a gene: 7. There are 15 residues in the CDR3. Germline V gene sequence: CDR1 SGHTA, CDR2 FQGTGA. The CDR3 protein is CASRDRGLPNYGYTF. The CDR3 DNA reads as TGTGCCAGTCGCGACAGGGGGCTGCCTAACTATGGCTACACCTTC. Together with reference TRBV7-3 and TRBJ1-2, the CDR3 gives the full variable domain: GAGVSQTPSNKVTEKGKYVELRCDPISGHTALYWYRQSLGQGPEFLIYFQGTGAADDSGLPNDRFFAVRPEGSVSTLKIQRTERGDSAVYLCASRDRGLPNYGYTFGSGTRLTVV.

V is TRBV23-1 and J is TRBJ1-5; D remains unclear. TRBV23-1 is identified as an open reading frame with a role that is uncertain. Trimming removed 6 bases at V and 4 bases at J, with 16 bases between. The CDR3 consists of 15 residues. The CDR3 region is CASRKRGRANQPQHF. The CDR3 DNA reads TGCGCCAGCAGGAAGCGGGGTAGGGCAAATCAGCCCCAGCATTTT.

CDR3 sequence (DNA): TGTGCCAGCAGCCAACAACAGACAGGGGGCAACTATGGCTACACCTTC. This codes for CASSQQQTGGNYGYTF. The J gene is TRBJ1-2, the V gene TRBV4-2; 10 nucleotides line up with TRBD1. Looked up from germline, CDR1 is LGHNA and CDR2 is YNFKEQ. With V trimmed by 2 bases and J by 2 bases, 5 bases remained unmatched. The CDR3 has 16 amino acids.

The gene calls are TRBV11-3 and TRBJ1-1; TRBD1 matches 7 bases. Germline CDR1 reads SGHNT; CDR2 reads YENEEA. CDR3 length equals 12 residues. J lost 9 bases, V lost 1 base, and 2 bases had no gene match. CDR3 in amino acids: CASSLGQGQAFF. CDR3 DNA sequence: TGTGCCAGCAGCTTAGGACAGGGACAAGCTTTCTTT.

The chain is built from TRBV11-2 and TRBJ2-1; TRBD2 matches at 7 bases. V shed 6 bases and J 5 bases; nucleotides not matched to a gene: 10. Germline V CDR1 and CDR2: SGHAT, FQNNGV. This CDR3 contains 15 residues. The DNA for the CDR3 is TGTGCCAGCAGGAGGATAGCGGGCCTCGACAATGAGCAGTTCTTC. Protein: CASRRIAGLDNEQFF. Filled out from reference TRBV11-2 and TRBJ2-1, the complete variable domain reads EAGVAQSPRYKIIEKRQSVAFWCNPISGHATLYWYQQILGQGPKLLIQFQNNGVVDDSQLPKDRFSAERLKGVDSTLKIQPAKLEDSAVYLCASRRIAGLDNEQFFGPGTRLTVL.

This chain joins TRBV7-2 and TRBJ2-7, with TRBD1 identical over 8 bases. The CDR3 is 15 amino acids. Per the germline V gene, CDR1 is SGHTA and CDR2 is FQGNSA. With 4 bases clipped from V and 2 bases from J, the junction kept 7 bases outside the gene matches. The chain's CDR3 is CASSSSGTGPYEQYF. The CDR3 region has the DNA TGTGCCAGCAGCTCGTCAGGGACAGGCCCCTACGAGCAGTACTTC.

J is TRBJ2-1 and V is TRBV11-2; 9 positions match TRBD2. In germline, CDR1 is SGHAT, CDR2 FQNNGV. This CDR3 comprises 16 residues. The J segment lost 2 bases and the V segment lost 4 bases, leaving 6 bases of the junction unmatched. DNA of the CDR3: TGTGCCAGCAGCTCCGTAGCGGGGGAAACCTACAATGAGCAGTTCTTC. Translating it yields CASSSVAGETYNEQFF.

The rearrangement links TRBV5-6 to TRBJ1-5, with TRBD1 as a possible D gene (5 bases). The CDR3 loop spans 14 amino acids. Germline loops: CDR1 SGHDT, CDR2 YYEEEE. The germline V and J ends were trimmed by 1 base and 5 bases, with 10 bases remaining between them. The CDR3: CASSLKTGYQPQHF. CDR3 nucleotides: TGTGCCAGCAGCTTGAAAACAGGCTATCAGCCCCAGCATTTT.

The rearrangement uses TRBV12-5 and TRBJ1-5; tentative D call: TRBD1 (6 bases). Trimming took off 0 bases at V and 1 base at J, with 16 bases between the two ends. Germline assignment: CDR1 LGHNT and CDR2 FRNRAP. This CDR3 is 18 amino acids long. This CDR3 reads CASGLVLGGPSSNQPQHF. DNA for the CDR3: TGTGCTAGTGGTTTGGTACTAGGGGGACCCTCAAGCAATCAGCCCCAGCATTTT.

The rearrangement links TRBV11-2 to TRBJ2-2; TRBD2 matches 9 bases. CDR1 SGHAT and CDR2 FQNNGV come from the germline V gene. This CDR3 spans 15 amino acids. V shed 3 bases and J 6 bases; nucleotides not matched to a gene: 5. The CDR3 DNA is TGTGCCAGCAGCTTCGGCGGGGGGGCCGCCGGGGAGCTGTTTTTT. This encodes CASSFGGGAAGELFF.